What follows are 13 T cell receptor beta chains derived from one specimen sequenced in a study of CD4 T cells in relation to SARS-CoV-2 and coronaviruses. Here immunoSEQ multiplex PCR was the method, and the copy in TCRdb shows in-frame clones only, minus some. The repertoire holds about 37,000 clones, with roughly 90% as singletons. The specimen was memory CD4+ T cells from PBMCs. The receptors shown here come from an adult with COVID-19.

This clone was detected once. The V and J genes are TRBV28 and TRBJ2-5; tentative D call: TRBD2 (7 bases). The V and J ends lost 4 bases and 4 bases respectively, with 16 bases between them. Germline CDR1 is MDHEN and CDR2 is SYDVKM. The CDR3 contains 15 residues. CDR3 sequence (DNA): TGTGCCAGCAGTTCTCCGCTGGGGGGGCTAGAGACCCAGTACTTC. It translates to CASSSPLGGLETQYF.

The chain joins TRBV7-2 to TRBJ1-2; TRBD1 aligns across 11 bases. V was pared by 0 bases and J by 4 bases, with 4 bases of the junction left unmatched. This CDR3 has 16 amino acids. Germline V gene lookup returns CDR1 SGHTA and CDR2 FQGNSA. CDR3 DNA sequence: TGTGCCAGCAGCTTAGCGTCGGGACAGGGGGTCTATGGCTACACCTTC. It encodes CASSLASGQGVYGYTF.

The V gene is TRBV5-1, the J gene TRBJ1-6; 8 bases match TRBD1. Per the germline V gene, CDR1 is SGHRS and CDR2 is YFSETQ. The CDR3 is made up of 15 amino acids. J lost 11 bases, V lost 0 bases, and 7 bases had no gene match. CDR3 sequence: CASSLASGGVAPLHF. As DNA, the CDR3 is TGCGCCAGCAGCTTGGCCTCAGGGGGCGTTGCACCCCTCCACTTT. Filled out from reference TRBV5-1 and TRBJ1-6, the complete variable domain reads KAGVTQTPRYLIKTRGQQVTLSCSPISGHRSVSWYQQTPGQGLQFLFEYFSETQRNKGNFPGRFSGRQFSNSRSEMNVSTLELGDSALYLCASSLASGGVAPLHFGNGTRLTVT.

The table lists this clone with a count of one. The chain recombines TRBV29-1 with TRBJ2-7; TRBD1 is a possible D gene (6 bases). The V end lost 7 bases, the J end lost 1 base, and 14 bases lay between the germline ends. CDR3 length: 13 residues. Per the germline V gene, CDR1 is SQVTM and CDR2 is ANQGSEA. The CDR3 coding sequence is TGCAGCGGAGGGACATCTAATTCCTACGAGCAGTACTTC. This sequence encodes CSGGTSNSYEQYF.

The CDR3 region is CASSRGQGSQETQYF. The CDR3 DNA follows: TGCGCCAGCAGCAGGGGACAGGGGAGTCAAGAGACCCAGTACTTC. This chain uses TRBV5-1 with TRBJ2-5, with 10 bases lining up with TRBD1. CDR1 is SGHRS and CDR2 is YFSETQ in the germline V gene. The CDR3 consists of 15 residues. Germline trimming cut 4 bases from V and 2 bases from J; bases unmatched to any gene: 5.

The gene calls are TRBV9 and TRBJ2-1, with 9 bases fitting TRBD2. The CDR3 totals 15 residues. V lost 2 bases and J lost 2; bases outside the gene matches: 2. In germline, CDR1 is SGDLS, CDR2 YYNGEE. The CDR3 coding sequence is TGTGCCAGCAGCGTCGGCGGGGGGGCCTACAATGAGCAGTTCTTC. Protein product: CASSVGGGAYNEQFF.

The rearrangement uses TRBV20-1 and TRBJ2-1; the match to TRBD2 covers 7 bases. CDR3 length: 16 residues. Germline lookup yields CDR1 DFQATT and CDR2 SNEGSKA (reference sequence). Trimming took 3 bases from V and 9 from J; bases not matched to a gene: 17. CDR3 amino acids: CSASSEGGSRSIEQFF. CDR3 DNA: TGCAGTGCTAGTAGTGAGGGCGGGAGTCGATCGATTGAGCAGTTCTTC.

V and J are TRBV3-1 (or the pseudogene TRBV3-2) and TRBJ1-2; D perhaps matches TRBD1 (6 bases). The CDR3 covers 15 residues. V was trimmed by 4 bases and J by 6 bases, leaving 18 bases between them. The germline V gene encodes CDR1 LGHDT and CDR2 YNNKEL (reference sequence). The CDR3 DNA reads TGTGCCAGCAGCCTGGGGGGGGCATCGGCCCATGGCTACACCTTC. This codes for CASSLGGASAHGYTF.

V usage is TRBV5-4 and J usage is TRBJ1-4; 7 positions agree with TRBD1. The germline V gene has CDR1 SGHNT and CDR2 YYREEE (reference sequence). CDR3 length: 16 amino acids. V shed 3 bases, J shed 4 bases, and the junction held 9 bases outside the gene matches. CDR3 in amino acids: CASSSQVAGGNEKLFF. The CDR3 DNA sequence: TGTGCCAGCAGCTCCCAGGTGGCAGGGGGTAATGAAAAACTGTTTTTT.

This chain connects TRBV6-5 to TRBJ2-3, with 9 bases lining up with TRBD2. CDR1 and CDR2 (germline): MNHEY, SVGAGI. CDR3 length: 14 amino acids. V lost 6 bases, J lost 6 bases, and 7 bases stayed unmatched. The DNA for the CDR3 is TGTGCCAGCAGAAGCGGGGGGAGAGTTGATACGCAGTATTTT. It codes for CASRSGGRVDTQYF.

The chain couples TRBV19 to TRBJ1-2; 7 positions match TRBD1. This CDR3 contains 15 residues. Germline CDR1 LNHDA, CDR2 SQIVND (reference sequence). With 4 bases clipped from V and 4 bases from J, the junction kept 9 bases outside the gene matches. Here the CDR3 DNA reads TGTGCCAGTAGTAAGACAGGGTCCGGGGGCTATGGCTACACCTTC. This codes for CASSKTGSGGYGYTF.

The chain recombines TRBV7-9 with TRBJ1-1; the match to TRBD1 covers 10 bases. V dropped 7 bases and J dropped 5; count of bases not matched to a gene: 4. The CDR3 has 13 residues. Germline V gene sequence: CDR1 SEHNR, CDR2 FQNEAQ (reference sequence). The CDR3 here is CASIPGQGTEAFF. DNA of the CDR3: TGTGCCAGCATCCCGGGACAGGGGACTGAAGCTTTCTTT. Looking up the rest from reference TRBV7-9 and TRBJ1-1 gives the full variable domain: DTGVSQNPRHKITKRGQNVTFRCDPISEHNRLYWYRQTLGQGPEFLTYFQNEAQLEKSRLLSDRFSAERPKGSFSTLEIQRTEQGDSAMYLCASIPGQGTEAFFGQGTRLTVV.

This chain joins TRBV27 and TRBJ1-4, with no clear D. There are 16 residues in the CDR3. With 6 bases removed from V and 4 bases from J, the gap between germline ends came to 18 bases. Germline lookup yields CDR1 MNHEY and CDR2 SMNVEV (reference sequence). The CDR3 DNA reads as TGTGCCAGCAGGCGCCAAGGACGGATGAGTAATGAAAAACTGTTTTTT. It specifies CASRRQGRMSNEKLFF.